This TCR beta chain came from a study of OX40 agonist ivuxolimab in advanced cancers. As for the study in general: Patients were infused with ivuxolimab every 2 weeks at 0.01 to 10 mg/kg. Partial responses were achieved by three patients, of whom one had hepatocellular carcinoma and two had cutaneous melanoma. Study results and limitations: On average, CD8+ T cells had more expanded clones than CD4+. Expanded peripheral T-cell antigen specificity went undetermined.

Of note for this clone: Antigen: not known.

Trimming removed 6 bases at V and 7 bases at J, with 13 bases between. CDR1 and CDR2 (germline): MNHNS, SASEGT. The CDR3 length is 13 residues. Produced via immunoSEQ multiplex PCR; TCRdb's table is partial and in-frame only. The sample has tens of thousands of clones, roughly 92% seen once. The starting material was CD4+ or CD8+ T cells sorted from blood, obtained in a trial of the OX40 agonist ivuxolimab. The clonotype was recovered from an adult with an advanced solid tumor such as melanoma, head and neck, liver or kidney cancer. This chain connects TRBV6-1 to TRBJ1-5; no reliable D call. The CDR3 bases are TGTGCCAGCAGCCCCCTGGGCCTGCAGCCCCAGCATTTT. Translation: CASSPLGLQPQHF.